The 11 T cell receptor beta chains below all came from one sample that was sequenced in a study of T-cell memory formation after mild COVID-19. TCRdb re-analysed the 5' RACE reads in MiXCR, keeping a single row per CDR3 protein. In the table there are some 65,000 distinct CDR3 sequences, roughly a sixth of which are singletons. The sample taken for sequencing was PBMCs or a T cell subset sorted from them (not recorded which). The receptor source for this set is an adult woman who had mild COVID-19 (a few samples of this study predate the infection). Cell type and time point are not known.

The V gene is TRBV5-6, the J gene TRBJ2-6; a possible D gene is TRBD1 (6 bases). The CDR3 consists of 17 residues. Trimming shortened V by 4 bases and J by 0 bases, and 14 bases separated the two germline ends. Germline V gives CDR1 SGHDT, CDR2 YYEEEE. The CDR3 is CASSQQGPSSGANVLTF. CDR3 bases: TGTGCCAGCAGCCAACAGGGACCCTCCTCTGGGGCCAACGTCCTGACTTTC.

The J gene is TRBJ2-7, the V gene TRBV6-5; 9 nucleotides agree with TRBD1. V lost 4 bases and J lost 3; bases outside the gene matches: 13. The CDR3 has 17 residues. Germline CDR1 and CDR2: MNHEY and SVGAGI. This chain's CDR3 is CASSLRVGTGFDYEQYF. CDR3 coding DNA: TGTGCCAGCAGTTTACGCGTTGGGACAGGGTTCGACTACGAGCAGTACTTC.

The rearrangement links TRBV27 to TRBJ2-7, with 8 bases lining up with TRBD1. CDR1 MNHEY and CDR2 SMNVEV come from the germline V gene (reference sequence). The CDR3 is 16 residues long. Trimming cost V 5 bases and J 0 bases; bases outside gene matches: 9. CDR3 protein: CASSPRQGFSSYEQYF. The CDR3 bases are TGTGCCAGCAGTCCCCGACAGGGGTTTAGCTCCTACGAGCAGTACTTC.

The gene calls are TRBV11-2 and TRBJ1-2; D is perhaps TRBD1 (6 bases). Germline V gives CDR1 SGHAT, CDR2 FQNNGV. Trimming pared 3 bases from V and 2 bases from J, leaving 13 bases between. CDR3 length equals 15 residues. CDR3 DNA sequence: TGTGCCAGCAGCTTTGAACAGGGATGGAACTATGGCTACACCTTC. This encodes CASSFEQGWNYGYTF. The whole variable domain, remainder taken from reference TRBV11-2 and TRBJ1-2, is EAGVAQSPRYKIIEKRQSVAFWCNPISGHATLYWYQQILGQGPKLLIQFQNNGVVDDSQLPKDRFSAERLKGVDSTLKIQPAKLEDSAVYLCASSFEQGWNYGYTFGSGTRLTVV.

The table lists this clonotype with a count of one. This rearrangement joins TRBV4-1 to TRBJ1-4, with 8 positions matching TRBD1. V was clipped by 4 bases and J by 7 bases; unmatched bases: 11. The length of the CDR3 is 16 residues. Looked up from germline, CDR1 is MGHRA and CDR2 is YSYEKL. CDR3 nucleotide sequence: TGCGCCAGCAGCCTTGATCGGACAGGGAATCGTGAAAAACTGTTTTTT. It yields the protein CASSLDRTGNREKLFF.

The V gene is TRBV7-2, the J gene TRBJ2-1; D not certain. The CDR3 totals 15 residues. Trimming removed 7 bases at V and 0 bases at J, with 13 bases between. Germline V gene sequence: CDR1 SGHTA, CDR2 FQGNSA. DNA for the CDR3: TGTGCCAGCACCCCGACGGGTTCCTCCTACAATGAGCAGTTCTTC. Translation: CASTPTGSSYNEQFF.

V and J are TRBV7-2 and TRBJ2-7; 7 nucleotides line up with TRBD1. CDR1 and CDR2 from the germline V gene are SGHTA and FQGNSA. Trimming took 1 base from V and 0 from J; bases not matched to a gene: 6. This CDR3 has 16 residues. The CDR3 protein is CASSLEDRSSSYEQYF. The DNA for the CDR3 is TGTGCCAGCAGCTTAGAGGACAGGAGCAGCTCCTACGAGCAGTACTTC.

The chain links TRBV10-3 to TRBJ2-3; 7 nucleotides agree with TRBD2. J gave up 2 bases and V 2 bases, and 7 bases lay outside the gene matches. CDR3 length equals 16 residues. Germline CDR1 is ENHRY and CDR2 is SYGVKD. This CDR3 reads CAISESVGGTTDTQYF. In DNA, the CDR3 is TGTGCCATCAGTGAGAGCGTGGGGGGGACCACAGATACGCAGTATTTT.

This clonotype appeared a few times. The chain links TRBV29-1 to TRBJ2-1, with 8 nucleotides matching TRBD1. V gave up 3 bases and J gave up 10 bases; unmatched junction bases: 11. The length of the CDR3 is 14 residues. Germline V gives CDR1 SQVTM, CDR2 ANQGSEA. The CDR3 nucleotides read TGCAGCGTTGATGGAGGGCGACAGGGGATGGAGCAGTTCTTC. Translated, it gives CSVDGGRQGMEQFF.

This clonotype was seen a few times. The rearrangement uses TRBV19 and TRBJ2-7, with D tentatively TRBD1 (5 bases). Germline loops: CDR1 LNHDA, CDR2 SQIVND (reference sequence). The CDR3 runs to 13 residues. With 3 bases removed from V and 2 bases from J, the gap between germline ends came to 8 bases. CDR3 residues: CASSIDSTYEQYF. The CDR3 nucleotides read TGTGCCAGTAGTATCGACAGCACCTACGAGCAGTACTTC.

This clonotype has just a few counts. The chain employs TRBV6-6 and TRBJ2-1; TRBD2 might be the D (5 bases). The germline V and J ends were trimmed by 2 bases and 5 bases, with 10 bases remaining between them. The CDR3 has 14 residues. Germline values: CDR1 MNHNY, CDR2 SVGAGI (reference sequence). CDR3 DNA sequence: TGTGCCAGCAGTTACCGGGGATGGGACAATGAGCAGTTCTTC. It yields the protein CASSYRGWDNEQFF.